This T cell receptor (beta chain) was sequenced in a study of PD-L1 blockade in urothelial cancer. Study-wide context: Counts from blood samples showed a median of around 150,000 T cells. General observations from the study: The study found that durable-benefit patients expanded tumor-associated blood clones more at 3 weeks.

All patients handed over anywhere from 1 to 8 samples, pretreatment and on-treatment. From germline, CDR1 is SGHTA and CDR2 FQGNSA. This CDR3 has 14 residues. The ends were cut back, 5 bases at V and 7 bases at J, with 14 bases in the middle. Points on this clone: As yet, its antigen is unknown.

Method: immunoSEQ multiplex PCR; TCRdb's copy keeps in-frame clones and lacks some. The sample consists of about 110,000 clones, under 85% of them appearing once. This material consisted of PBMCs, taken around atezolizumab (anti-PD-L1) treatment. This TCR was recovered from a man aged 50 or older with urothelial cancer. V is TRBV7-2 and J is TRBJ1-4, with D maybe TRBD1 (5 bases). The CDR3 DNA follows: TGTGCCAGCAGCCGTACGGGGGACTCTGAAAAACTGTTTTTT. Translating gives CASSRTGDSEKLFF.